This entry lists 23 T cell receptor beta chains sequenced from one sample in a study of cytomegalovirus exposure and HLA in healthy donors. PCR involved 60 Vbeta and 13 Jbeta primers. TCRdb's copy holds only in-frame clones and misses some; the assay was immunoSEQ multiplex PCR. The table has some 130,000 clones, under 90% seen once. Source material: PBMCs. The origin of the receptors is a man between 18 and 35 years old in good health and CMV-seronegative.

The rearrangement links TRBV19 to TRBJ1-5; a weak D match, TRBD1 (5 bases). Germline assignment: CDR1 LNHDA and CDR2 SQIVND (reference sequence). Between the trimmed V and J ends, which lost 3 bases and 1 base, there was a span of 22 bases. There are 19 residues in the CDR3. CDR3: CASSIYAGRRSRSNQPQHF. The DNA for the CDR3 is TGTGCCAGTAGTATTTATGCGGGGCGCCGAAGTAGGAGCAATCAGCCCCAGCATTTT.

The chain employs TRBV9 and TRBJ2-3, with 11 bases matching TRBD1. The CDR3 is made up of 14 amino acids. Per germline, CDR1 SGDLS and CDR2 YYNGEE. The V segment lost 0 bases and the J segment 6 bases; nucleotides outside the gene matches: 0. The CDR3 DNA reads TGTGCCAGCAGCGTAGGGGACAGGGGGGATACGCAGTATTTT. This codes for CASSVGDRGDTQYF.

There are a few counts of this clone. V is TRBV5-6 and J is TRBJ2-2; D is unresolved. Germline CDR1 SGHDT, CDR2 YYEEEE. The CDR3 is 14 residues long. The V end lost 0 bases, the J end lost 8 bases, and 11 bases lay between the germline ends. Written as DNA, the CDR3 is TGTGCCAGCAGCTTGGTATCGGCGAGGGGGGAGCTGTTTTTT. It encodes CASSLVSARGELFF.

This clone appeared a single time. The rearrangement links TRBV9 to TRBJ1-1; D is undetermined. The germline gives CDR1 SGDLS, CDR2 YYNGEE. Trimming took 0 bases from V and 2 from J, leaving 11 bases between them. The CDR3 totals 15 residues. The chain's CDR3 is CASSVGSAVNTEAFF. DNA for the CDR3: TGTGCCAGCAGCGTAGGGAGCGCAGTTAACACTGAAGCTTTCTTT.

The rearrangement joins TRBV5-6 to TRBJ2-5; 7 bases are a match to TRBD1. J lost 2 bases, V lost 7 bases, and 8 bases had no gene match. Germline loops: CDR1 SGHDT, CDR2 YYEEEE. The CDR3 runs to 14 residues. CDR3 bases: TGTGCCAGCCGCCGGATGGACAGGCAAGAGACCCAGTACTTC. It yields the protein CASRRMDRQETQYF.

V and J are TRBV7-9 and TRBJ2-5, with a weak D call TRBD2 (7 bases). Between the trimmed V and J ends, which lost 5 bases and 0 bases, there was a span of 16 bases. The CDR3 sequence is 16 residues long. Germline loops: CDR1 SEHNR, CDR2 FQNEAQ (reference sequence). CDR3 nucleotides: TGTGCCAGCAGCCCCTTTGCGGGGGCTAACCAAGAGACCCAGTACTTC. As protein: CASSPFAGANQETQYF.

Concerning this clone itself: This CDR3 is also generated by other DNA sequences in the sample. The chain joins TRBV7-2 to TRBJ2-3; 11 bases map to TRBD2. Germline assignment: CDR1 SGHTA and CDR2 FQGNSA. The CDR3 is made up of 16 amino acids. V shed 3 bases, J shed 0 bases, and the junction held 2 bases outside the gene matches. The CDR3 loop reads CASSLLAGGSTDTQYF. The CDR3 region has the DNA TGTGCCAGCAGCTTGCTAGCGGGGGGTAGCACAGATACGCAGTATTTT. The complete variable domain, with remaining parts taken from reference TRBV7-2 and TRBJ2-3, reads GAGVSQSPSNKVTEKGKDVELRCDPISGHTALYWYRQSLGQGLEFLIYFQGNSAPDKSGLPSDRFSAERTGGSVSTLTIQRTQQEDSAVYLCASSLLAGGSTDTQYFGPGTRLTVL.

The J gene is TRBJ2-2, the V gene TRBV4-3, with D possibly matching TRBD2 (6 bases). Germline loops: CDR1 LGHNA, CDR2 YSLEER. The V end lost 0 bases, the J end lost 2 bases, and 13 bases lay between the germline ends. This CDR3 is 17 amino acids long. This CDR3 reads CASSQEPTRFNTGELFF. In DNA form, the CDR3 reads TGCGCCAGCAGCCAAGAACCGACTAGATTTAACACCGGGGAGCTGTTTTTT.

This chain uses TRBV7-8 with TRBJ2-1, with TRBD1 matching 9 bases. V lost 6 bases to trimming and J lost 0 bases; unmatched junction nucleotides: 3. Germline V gene sequence: CDR1 SGHVS, CDR2 FQNEAQ. The CDR3 extends over 15 amino acids. CDR3 bases: TGTGCCAGCAGACAGACAGGGGGCTCCTACAATGAGCAGTTCTTC. This gives the protein CASRQTGGSYNEQFF.

This clone turned up a few times. The chain is built from TRBV5-1 and TRBJ2-1; the match to TRBD1 covers 7 bases. Germline CDR1 SGHRS, CDR2 YFSETQ. V shed 2 bases and J 6 bases; nucleotides not matched to a gene: 8. The CDR3 loop spans 15 amino acids. The CDR3 nucleotides are TGCGCCAGCAGCTTCGGAGGCGGACAGGTCAATGAGCAGTTCTTC. Translated: CASSFGGGQVNEQFF.

This clone has only a few counts. DNA of the CDR3: TGTGCCAGCAGTTTGAGCGGGGGAGGATCGAAGACCCAGTACTTC. This gives the protein CASSLSGGGSKTQYF. The chain is built from TRBV27 and TRBJ2-5, with 8 bases fitting TRBD2. Trimming removed 3 bases from V and 6 bases from J; junction bases left unmatched: 9. Germline lookup yields CDR1 MNHEY and CDR2 SMNVEV (reference sequence). CDR3 length: 15 amino acids.

The rearrangement uses TRBV27 and TRBJ2-7, with TRBD1 matching over 7 bases. V trimming: 5 bases; J trimming: 3 bases; junction bases outside the gene matches: 10. Germline values: CDR1 MNHEY, CDR2 SMNVEV (reference sequence). The CDR3 contains 15 residues. The CDR3 spells CASSATTGFGYEQYF. The DNA of the CDR3 is TGTGCCAGCAGTGCCACGACAGGGTTCGGCTACGAGCAGTACTTC.

The rearrangement links TRBV6-1 to TRBJ2-7; maybe TRBD2 (6 bases). Germline V gene sequence: CDR1 MNHNS, CDR2 SASEGT. Deletions cut 4 bases from V and 2 bases from J, with 12 bases between. The CDR3 consists of 14 residues. The CDR3 is CASSGWGLTYEQYF. In DNA form, the CDR3 reads TGTGCCAGCAGTGGGTGGGGACTGACCTACGAGCAGTACTTC.

Only a few counts were recorded for this clone. The CDR3 coding sequence is TGTGCCAGCAGTACCACTTTATGGGGGGGGGACGAGCAGTACTTC. This sequence encodes CASSTTLWGGDEQYF. This chain uses TRBV6-6 with TRBJ2-7, with 7 bases fitting TRBD2. The junction had 12 bases not matched to a gene; V was cut back by 5 bases and J by 5 bases. The CDR3 is 15 residues long. The V gene's germline CDR1 is MNHNY and CDR2 SVGAGI (reference sequence).

The chain couples TRBV4-1 to TRBJ1-5, with TRBD1 matching 10 bases. Trimming removed 0 bases from V and 7 bases from J; junction bases left unmatched: 12. CDR1 and CDR2 (germline): MGHRA, YSYEKL. CDR3 length: 18 residues. The CDR3 reads CASSQDAASDRGLQPQHF. CDR3 bases: TGCGCCAGCAGCCAAGATGCAGCATCGGACAGGGGGTTACAGCCCCAGCATTTT.

V and J are TRBV7-8 and TRBJ2-7, with TRBD1 as a possible D gene (6 bases). Per germline, CDR1 SGHVS and CDR2 FQNEAQ. Between the trimmed V and J ends, which lost 2 bases and 0 bases, there was a span of 11 bases. The CDR3 is 15 residues long. CDR3: CASSLRTANSYEQYF. Here the CDR3 DNA reads TGTGCCAGCAGCTTAAGGACAGCCAACTCCTACGAGCAGTACTTC.

The chain couples TRBV4-1 to TRBJ1-1; maybe TRBD1 (5 bases). V dropped 4 bases and J dropped 1 base, with 10 bases sitting between them. This CDR3 has 14 residues. CDR1 is MGHRA, CDR2 YSYEKL, per germline. The CDR3 protein is CASSLGGANTEAFF. CDR3 DNA sequence: TGCGCCAGCAGCCTGGGCGGGGCGAACACTGAAGCTTTCTTT.

This clone showed up just once. DNA for the CDR3: TGTGCCGTCGCCGACAGGCTTGGGAACACTGAAGCTTTCTTT. This translates into CAVADRLGNTEAFF. The chain couples TRBV6-6 to TRBJ1-1; D possibly corresponds to TRBD1 (6 bases). The length of the CDR3 is 14 residues. V gave up 11 bases and J gave up 1 base, with 17 bases separating them. Per germline, CDR1 MNHNY and CDR2 SVGAGI (reference sequence).

The chain employs TRBV19 and TRBJ1-1; 8 nucleotides agree with TRBD1. The V segment lost 9 bases and the J segment 3 bases; nucleotides outside the gene matches: 6. Per germline, CDR1 LNHDA and CDR2 SQIVND (reference sequence). CDR3 length: 13 amino acids. Written as DNA, the CDR3 is TGTGCCAGCGCACAGGGGGGTTACACTGAAGCTTTCTTT. Translation: CASAQGGYTEAFF.

The chain couples TRBV25-1 to TRBJ1-1; D not certain. The germline V gene has CDR1 MGHDK and CDR2 SYGVNS. Trimming left V 2 bases short and J 11 bases short, with 12 bases between. The CDR3 runs 12 residues. CDR3 sequence (DNA): TGTGCCAGCAGTGAAAACTTTTCCTGGGCTTTCTTT. It translates to CASSENFSWAFF.

The genes are TRBV11-2 and TRBJ1-1, with 10 bases fitting TRBD1. The CDR3 covers 15 residues. Germline values: CDR1 SGHAT, CDR2 FQNNGV. V trimming: 5 bases; J trimming: 3 bases; junction bases outside the gene matches: 6. CDR3 sequence: CASSHWTGGDTEAFF. CDR3 sequence (DNA): TGTGCCAGCAGCCACTGGACAGGGGGGGACACTGAAGCTTTCTTT.

This clone was seen only once. The rearrangement links TRBV5-1 to TRBJ2-2, with TRBD1 matching 7 bases. Germline V CDR1 and CDR2: SGHRS, YFSETQ. Trimming removed 0 bases from V and 5 bases from J; junction bases left unmatched: 10. The CDR3 sequence is 17 residues long. The CDR3 is CASSLGFSGGRTGELFF. The CDR3 DNA reads TGCGCCAGCAGCTTGGGGTTCTCAGGGGGACGGACCGGGGAGCTGTTTTTT.

In its sample, this clone was seen a few times. The V and J genes are TRBV18 and TRBJ1-1; no definite D call. With 0 bases removed from V and 0 bases from J, the gap between germline ends came to 8 bases. CDR3 size: 15 residues. Germline V gene sequence: CDR1 KGHSH, CDR2 LQKENI. CDR3 residues: CASSPPGHLNTEAFF. The CDR3, as DNA: TGTGCCAGCTCACCACCCGGTCATTTGAACACTGAAGCTTTCTTT.